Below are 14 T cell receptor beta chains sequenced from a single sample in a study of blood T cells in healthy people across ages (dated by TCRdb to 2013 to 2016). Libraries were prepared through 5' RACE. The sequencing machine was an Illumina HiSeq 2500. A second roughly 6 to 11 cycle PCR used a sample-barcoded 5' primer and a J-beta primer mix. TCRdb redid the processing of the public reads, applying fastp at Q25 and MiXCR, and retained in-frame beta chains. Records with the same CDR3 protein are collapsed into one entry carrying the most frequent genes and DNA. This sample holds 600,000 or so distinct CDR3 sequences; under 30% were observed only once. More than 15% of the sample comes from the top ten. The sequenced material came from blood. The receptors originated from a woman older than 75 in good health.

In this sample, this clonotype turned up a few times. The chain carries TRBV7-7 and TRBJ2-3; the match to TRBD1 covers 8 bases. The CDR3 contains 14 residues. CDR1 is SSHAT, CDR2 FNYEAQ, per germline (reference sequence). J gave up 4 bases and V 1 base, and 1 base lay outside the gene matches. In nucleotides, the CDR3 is TGTGCCAGCAGCTTAGAACAGGGGGCAGATACGCAGTATTTT. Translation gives CASSLEQGADTQYF.

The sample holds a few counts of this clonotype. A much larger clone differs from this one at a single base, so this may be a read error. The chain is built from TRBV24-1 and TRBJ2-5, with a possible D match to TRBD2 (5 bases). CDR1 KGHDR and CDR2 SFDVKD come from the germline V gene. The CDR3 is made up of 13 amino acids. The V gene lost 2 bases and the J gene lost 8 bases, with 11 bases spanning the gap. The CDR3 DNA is TGTGCCACCAGTGATTGGAGGCGCTCCACCCAGTACTTC. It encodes CATSDWRRSTQYF.

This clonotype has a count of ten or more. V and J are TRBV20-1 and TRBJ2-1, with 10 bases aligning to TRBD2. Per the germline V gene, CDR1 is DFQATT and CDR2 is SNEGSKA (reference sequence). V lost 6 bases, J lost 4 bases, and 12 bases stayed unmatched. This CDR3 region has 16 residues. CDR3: CSAPMDLAGVYNEQFF. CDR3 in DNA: TGCAGTGCCCCAATGGACCTAGCGGGGGTTTACAATGAGCAGTTCTTC.

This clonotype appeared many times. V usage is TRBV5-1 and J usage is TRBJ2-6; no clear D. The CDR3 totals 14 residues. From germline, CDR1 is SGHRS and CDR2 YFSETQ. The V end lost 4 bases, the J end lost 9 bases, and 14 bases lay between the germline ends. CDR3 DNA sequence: TGCGCCAGCAGCCCTCGTAGGGTAGGCAACGTCCTGACTTTC. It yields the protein CASSPRRVGNVLTF.

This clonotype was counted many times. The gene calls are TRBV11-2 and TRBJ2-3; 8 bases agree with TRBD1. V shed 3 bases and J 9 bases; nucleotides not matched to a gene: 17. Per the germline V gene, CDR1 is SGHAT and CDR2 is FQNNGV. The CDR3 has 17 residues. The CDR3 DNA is TGTGCCAGCAGCTTGAGTGGGACAGGAGCAGGGGGTGACACGCAGTATTTT. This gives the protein CASSLSGTGAGGDTQYF.

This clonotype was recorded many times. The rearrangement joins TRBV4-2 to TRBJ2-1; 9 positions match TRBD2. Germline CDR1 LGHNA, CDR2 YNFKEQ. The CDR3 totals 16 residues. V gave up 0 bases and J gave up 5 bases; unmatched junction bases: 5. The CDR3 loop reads CASSQERGGANNEQFF. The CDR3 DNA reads TGTGCCAGCAGCCAAGAACGCGGGGGGGCCAACAATGAGCAGTTCTTC.

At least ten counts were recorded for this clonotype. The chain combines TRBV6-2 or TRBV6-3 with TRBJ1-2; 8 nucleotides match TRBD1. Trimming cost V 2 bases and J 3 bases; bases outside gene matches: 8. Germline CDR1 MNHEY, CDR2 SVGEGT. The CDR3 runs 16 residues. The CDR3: CASSYPRRTGHYGYTF. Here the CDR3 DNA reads TGTGCCAGCAGTTACCCTCGGAGGACAGGGCACTATGGCTACACCTTC.

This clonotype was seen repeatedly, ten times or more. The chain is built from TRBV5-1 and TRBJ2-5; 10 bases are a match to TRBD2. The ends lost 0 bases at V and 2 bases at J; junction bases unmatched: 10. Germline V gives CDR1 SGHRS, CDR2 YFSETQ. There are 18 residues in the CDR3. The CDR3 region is CASSLALAGRTLQETQYF. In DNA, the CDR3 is TGCGCCAGCAGCTTGGCACTAGCGGGGAGGACCCTTCAAGAGACCCAGTACTTC.

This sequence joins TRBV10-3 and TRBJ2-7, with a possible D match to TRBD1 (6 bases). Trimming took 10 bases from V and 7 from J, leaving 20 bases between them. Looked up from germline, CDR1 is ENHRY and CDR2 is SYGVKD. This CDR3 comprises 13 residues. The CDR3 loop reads CASRLSRGNEQYF. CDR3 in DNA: TGTGCCAGCAGGCTCAGCAGGGGAAATGAGCAGTACTTC.

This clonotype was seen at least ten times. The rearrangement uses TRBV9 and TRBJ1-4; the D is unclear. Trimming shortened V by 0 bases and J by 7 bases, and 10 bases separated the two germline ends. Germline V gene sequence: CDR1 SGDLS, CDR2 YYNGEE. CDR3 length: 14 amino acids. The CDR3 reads CASSVAGWGEKLFF. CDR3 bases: TGTGCCAGCAGCGTAGCTGGCTGGGGTGAAAAACTGTTTTTT.

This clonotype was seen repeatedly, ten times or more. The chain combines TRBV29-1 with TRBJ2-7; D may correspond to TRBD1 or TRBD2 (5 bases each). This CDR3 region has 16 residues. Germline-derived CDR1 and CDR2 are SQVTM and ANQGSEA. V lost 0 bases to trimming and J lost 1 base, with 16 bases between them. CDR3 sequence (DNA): TGCAGCGTTGAAGACGATCTCCCGGGACCATCCTACGAGCAGTACTTC. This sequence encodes CSVEDDLPGPSYEQYF.

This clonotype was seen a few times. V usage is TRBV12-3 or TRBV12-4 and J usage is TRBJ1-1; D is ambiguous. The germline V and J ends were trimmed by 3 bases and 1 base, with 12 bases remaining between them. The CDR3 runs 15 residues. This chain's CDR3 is CASSLDRLRNTEAFF. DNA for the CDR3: TGTGCCAGCAGTTTGGATCGCTTAAGGAACACTGAAGCTTTCTTT.

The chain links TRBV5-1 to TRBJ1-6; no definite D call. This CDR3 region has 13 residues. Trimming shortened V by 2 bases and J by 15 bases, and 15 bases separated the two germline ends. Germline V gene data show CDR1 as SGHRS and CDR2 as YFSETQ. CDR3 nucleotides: TGCGCCAGCAGCTTTTCTGACGGGCAGGTCCTCCACTTT. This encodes CASSFSDGQVLHF.

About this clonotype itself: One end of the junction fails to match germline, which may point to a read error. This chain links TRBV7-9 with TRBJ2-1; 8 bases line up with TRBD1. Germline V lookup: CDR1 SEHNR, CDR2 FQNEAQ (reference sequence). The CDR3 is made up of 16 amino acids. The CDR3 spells CTSSSGQGVRYNEQFF. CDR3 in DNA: TGTACCAGCAGCTCTGGACAGGGCGTGAGGTACAATGAGCAGTTCTTC.